This passage covers 8 T cell receptor beta chains from one sample sequenced in a study of cytotoxic CD8 clonotypes in ibrutinib-treated CLL. Data came from immunoSEQ multiplex PCR; TCRdb stores just in-frame clones and leaves some out. This sample has tens of thousands of clones, with roughly 59% found just once. This material consisted of PBMCs, taken before ibrutinib treatment. These receptor sequences come from a human donor with chronic lymphocytic leukemia.

This clone was detected a few times. The CDR3 protein is CASREAYNEQFF. The CDR3 DNA reads TGTGCCAGCCGGGAGGCGTACAATGAGCAGTTCTTC. The chain joins TRBV2 to TRBJ2-1, with 7 bases fitting TRBD2. The germline CDR1 and CDR2 sequences are SNHLY and FYNNEI. The CDR3 is made up of 12 amino acids. V was clipped by 8 bases and J by 4 bases; unmatched bases: 2.

This clone was seen only once. The chain employs TRBV5-6 and TRBJ2-3; D unresolved. The CDR3 extends over 14 amino acids. Germline V gene sequence: CDR1 SGHDT, CDR2 YYEEEE. Trimming took off 2 bases at V and 4 bases at J, with 11 bases between the two ends. The CDR3 loop reads CASSFKGFADTQYF. The CDR3 region has the DNA TGTGCCAGCAGCTTCAAAGGTTTCGCAGATACGCAGTATTTT.

CDR3 nucleotides: TGTGCCAGCAGCGACCACCCGACAGGGTTTGAAGGCTACACCTTC. This gives the protein CASSDHPTGFEGYTF. This chain connects TRBV6-1 to TRBJ1-2; 7 bases map to TRBD1. With 6 bases clipped from V and 8 bases from J, the junction kept 15 bases outside the gene matches. The CDR3 is 15 amino acids. The V gene's germline CDR1 is MNHNS and CDR2 SASEGT.

This clone appeared a single time. The chain couples TRBV19 to TRBJ1-5, with no clear D. The length of the CDR3 is 15 residues. V lost 9 bases and J 4 bases, leaving 19 bases between the germline ends. CDR1 and CDR2 (germline): LNHDA, SQIVND (reference sequence). In DNA, the CDR3 is TGTGCCAGCCTGATGGACGGCCTTCTAAATCAGCCCCAGCATTTT. It is translated as CASLMDGLLNQPQHF.

The CDR3 reads CASSPDSTYGTDTQYF. DNA for the CDR3: TGTGCCAGCAGCCCAGACTCCACTTATGGCACAGATACGCAGTATTTT. The V call is TRBV7-2, the J call TRBJ2-3; no clear D. The CDR3 consists of 16 residues. Germline V gene lookup returns CDR1 SGHTA and CDR2 FQGNSA. V was trimmed by 5 bases and J by 1 base, leaving 16 bases between them.

Only a few counts were recorded for this clone. This chain uses TRBV10-1 with TRBJ2-7, with D perhaps TRBD1 or TRBD2 (5 bases each). The V end lost 2 bases, the J end lost 3 bases, and 8 bases lay between the germline ends. In germline, CDR1 is WNHNN, CDR2 SYGVQD (reference sequence). The CDR3 sequence is 13 residues long. The CDR3 sequence is CASSEEGRYEQYF. DNA for the CDR3: TGCGCCAGCAGTGAGGAGGGGCGCTACGAGCAGTACTTC.

The J gene is TRBJ2-3, the V gene TRBV6-5, with a weak D call TRBD1 (6 bases). This CDR3 region has 12 residues. The V gene lost 8 bases and the J gene lost 2 bases, with 8 bases spanning the gap. Per the germline V gene, CDR1 is MNHEY and CDR2 is SVGAGI. The CDR3 loop reads CASRDITDTQYF. The CDR3 DNA sequence: TGTGCCAGCCGGGACATCACAGATACGCAGTATTTT.

This rearrangement joins TRBV28 to TRBJ1-2, with 7 bases fitting TRBD1. With V trimmed by 5 bases and J by 4 bases, 4 bases remained unmatched. The length of the CDR3 is 13 residues. Per the germline V gene, CDR1 is MDHEN and CDR2 is SYDVKM. The CDR3 coding sequence is TGTGCCAGCAGTCCTACAGGGGTCTATGGCTACACCTTC. Its translation is CASSPTGVYGYTF.